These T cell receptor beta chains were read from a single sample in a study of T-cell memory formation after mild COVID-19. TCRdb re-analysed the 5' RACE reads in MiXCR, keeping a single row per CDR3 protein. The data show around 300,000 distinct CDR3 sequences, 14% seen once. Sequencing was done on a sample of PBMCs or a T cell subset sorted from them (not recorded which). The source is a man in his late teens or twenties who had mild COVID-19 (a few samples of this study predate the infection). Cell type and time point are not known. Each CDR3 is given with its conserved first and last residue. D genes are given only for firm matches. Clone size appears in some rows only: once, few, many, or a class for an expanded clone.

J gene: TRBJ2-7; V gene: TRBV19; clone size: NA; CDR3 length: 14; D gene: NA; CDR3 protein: CASSRGQGNYEQYF; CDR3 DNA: TGTGCCAGTAGTAGGGGGCAGGGTAACTACGAGCAGTACTTC
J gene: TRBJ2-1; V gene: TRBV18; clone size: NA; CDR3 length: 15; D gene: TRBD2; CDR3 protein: CASSPQERGYGEQFF; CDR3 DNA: TGTGCCAGCTCACCCCAGGAGCGGGGGTACGGGGAGCAGTTCTTC
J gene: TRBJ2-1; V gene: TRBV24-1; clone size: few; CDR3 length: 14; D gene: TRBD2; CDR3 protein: CATSDPMRGNEQFF; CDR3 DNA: TGTGCCACCAGTGATCCCATGCGGGGGAATGAGCAGTTCTTC
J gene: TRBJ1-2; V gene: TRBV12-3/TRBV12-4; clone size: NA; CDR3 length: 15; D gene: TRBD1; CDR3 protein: CASSLGRDRGHGYTF; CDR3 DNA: TGTGCCAGCAGTTTAGGCCGGGACAGGGGGCATGGCTACACCTTC
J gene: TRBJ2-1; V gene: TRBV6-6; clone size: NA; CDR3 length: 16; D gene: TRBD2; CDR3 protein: CASSSRGTSSYNEQFF; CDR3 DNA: TGTGCCAGCAGTTCCCGCGGGACTAGCTCCTACAATGAGCAGTTCTTC
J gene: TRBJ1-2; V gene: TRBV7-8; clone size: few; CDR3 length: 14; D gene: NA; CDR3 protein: CASSLSLGGYGYTF; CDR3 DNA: TGTGCCAGCAGCCTGTCGCTGGGCGGCTATGGCTACACCTTC
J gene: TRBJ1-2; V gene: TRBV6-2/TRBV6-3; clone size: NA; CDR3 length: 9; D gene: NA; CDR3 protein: CAVGYGYTF; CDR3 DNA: TGTGCCGTTGGATATGGCTACACCTTC
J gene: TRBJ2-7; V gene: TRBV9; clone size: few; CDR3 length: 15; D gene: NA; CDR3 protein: CASSVAGTSSYEQYF; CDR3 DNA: TGTGCCAGCAGCGTAGCGGGTACAAGCTCCTACGAGCAGTACTTC
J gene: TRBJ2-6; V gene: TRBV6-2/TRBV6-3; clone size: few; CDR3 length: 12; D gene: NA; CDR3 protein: CASASGANVLTF; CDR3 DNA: TGTGCCAGCGCTTCTGGGGCCAACGTCCTGACTTTC
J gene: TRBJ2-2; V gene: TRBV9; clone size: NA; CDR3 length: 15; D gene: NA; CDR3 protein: CASSVVETGTGELFF; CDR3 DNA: TGTGCCAGCAGCGTAGTAGAGACGGGTACCGGGGAGCTGTTTTTT
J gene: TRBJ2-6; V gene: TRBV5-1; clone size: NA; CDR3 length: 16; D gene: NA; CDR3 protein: CASSLGPSSGANVLTF; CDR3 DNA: TGCGCCAGCAGCCTAGGGCCTAGCTCTGGGGCCAACGTCCTGACTTTC
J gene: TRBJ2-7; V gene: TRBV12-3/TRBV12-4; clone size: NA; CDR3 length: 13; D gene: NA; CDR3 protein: CASSYGPIYEQYF; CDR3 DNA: TGTGCCAGCAGCTATGGACCGATCTACGAGCAGTACTTC
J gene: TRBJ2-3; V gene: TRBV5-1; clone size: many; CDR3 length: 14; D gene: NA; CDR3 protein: CASSFTHSTDTQYF; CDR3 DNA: TGCGCCAGCAGCTTCACCCACAGCACAGATACGCAGTATTTT
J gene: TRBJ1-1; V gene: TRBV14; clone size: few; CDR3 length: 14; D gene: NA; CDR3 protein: CASSQDGGALKAFF; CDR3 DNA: TGTGCCAGCAGCCAAGACGGGGGGGCCTTGAAAGCTTTCTTT
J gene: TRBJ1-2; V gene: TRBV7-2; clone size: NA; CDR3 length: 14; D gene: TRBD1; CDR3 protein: CASSPAGQPGGYTF; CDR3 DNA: TGTGCCAGCAGCCCCGCGGGACAGCCGGGGGGCTACACCTTC
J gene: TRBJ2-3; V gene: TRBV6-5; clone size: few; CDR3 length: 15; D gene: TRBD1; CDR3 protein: CASRRPGGYPDTQYF; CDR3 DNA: TGTGCCAGCAGACGACCAGGGGGTTATCCGGATACGCAGTATTTT
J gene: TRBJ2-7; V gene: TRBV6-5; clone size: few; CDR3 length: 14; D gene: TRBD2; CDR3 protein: CASSSVRLAREQYF; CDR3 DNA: TGTGCCAGCAGTTCAGTCCGACTAGCGCGCGAGCAGTACTTC
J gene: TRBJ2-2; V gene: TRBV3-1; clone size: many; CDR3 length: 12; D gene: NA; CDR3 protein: CASNAYTGELFF; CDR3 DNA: TGTGCCAGCAACGCTTACACCGGGGAGCTGTTTTTT
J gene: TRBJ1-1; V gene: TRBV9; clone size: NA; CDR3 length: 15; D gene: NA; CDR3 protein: CASSVGAAGRTEAFF; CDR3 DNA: TGTGCCAGCAGCGTAGGGGCAGCGGGACGGACTGAAGCTTTCTTT
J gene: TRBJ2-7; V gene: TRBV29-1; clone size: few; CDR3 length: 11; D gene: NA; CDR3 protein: CSAEGGSEQYF; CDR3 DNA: TGCAGCGCCGAAGGAGGCTCCGAGCAGTACTTC